Shown below are 22 T cell receptor beta chains from a single sample sequenced in a study of blood T cell repertoires in COVID-19. Only in-frame clones appear in the TCRdb table, and some are missing; sequencing was by immunoSEQ multiplex PCR. The sample records about 410,000 clones, roughly 91% being singletons. The specimen sequenced was PBMCs or T cells enriched from blood (not recorded which). These receptors came from a young man who had recovered from COVID-19.

CDR3: CASSEGRLAGALTDTQYF. DNA of the CDR3: TGTGCCAGCAGTGAAGGCAGACTAGCGGGGGCCCTCACAGATACGCAGTATTTT. The chain recombines TRBV2 with TRBJ2-3; 12 nucleotides match TRBD2. The V and J ends lost 1 base and 2 bases, in that order; junction bases with no gene match: 7. Germline V gene sequence: CDR1 SNHLY, CDR2 FYNNEI. CDR3 length equals 18 residues.

This chain's CDR3 is CASSQVGAVGNTIYF. The CDR3, as DNA: TGTGCCAGCAGCCAAGTGGGGGCAGTCGGAAACACCATATATTTT. J is TRBJ1-3 and V is TRBV14, with a tentative D call TRBD1 (6 bases). Germline V CDR1 and CDR2: SGHDN, FVKESK. V shed 1 base and J shed 4 bases, with 11 bases lying between them. The CDR3 covers 15 residues.

About this clone: The same CDR3 also results from other DNA sequences found in this sample. The V and J genes are TRBV9 and TRBJ1-6; 7 nucleotides line up with TRBD1. The ends lost 2 bases at V and 10 bases at J; junction bases unmatched: 6. Per germline, CDR1 SGDLS and CDR2 YYNGEE. The CDR3 has 14 residues. The CDR3 sequence: CASSVGQGGSPLHF. DNA of the CDR3: TGTGCCAGCAGCGTGGGGCAGGGGGGCTCACCCCTCCACTTT.

The chain is built from TRBV3-1 (or the pseudogene TRBV3-2) and TRBJ1-6, with D unclear. In germline, CDR1 is LGHDT, CDR2 YNNKEL (reference sequence). This CDR3 has 15 residues. Trimming stripped 0 bases from V and 9 bases from J, with 12 bases between. The CDR3 sequence is CASSQDVVPGSPLHF. DNA for the CDR3: TGTGCCAGCAGCCAAGACGTAGTGCCGGGTTCACCCCTCCACTTT.

The V call is TRBV3-1 (or the pseudogene TRBV3-2), the J call TRBJ1-2; D remains unclear. The V end was cut by 0 bases, the J end by 8 bases, with 7 bases between. The CDR3 totals 12 residues. Per germline, CDR1 LGHDT and CDR2 YNNKEL (reference sequence). Written as DNA, the CDR3 is TGTGCCAGCAGCCAAGATACAAGAGGCTACACCTTC. It specifies CASSQDTRGYTF.

The chain links TRBV5-1 to TRBJ2-3, with 8 bases that match TRBD2. This CDR3 has 15 residues. Germline V gene lookup returns CDR1 SGHRS and CDR2 YFSETQ. V lost 4 bases, J lost 2 bases, and 6 bases stayed unmatched. CDR3 DNA sequence: TGCGCCAGCAGCCGATTAGCGGGGAACACAGATACGCAGTATTTT. As protein: CASSRLAGNTDTQYF. The complete variable domain, with remaining parts taken from reference TRBV5-1 and TRBJ2-3, reads KAGVTQTPRYLIKTRGQQVTLSCSPISGHRSVSWYQQTPGQGLQFLFEYFSETQRNKGNFPGRFSGRQFSNSRSEMNVSTLELGDSALYLCASSRLAGNTDTQYFGPGTRLTVL.

The rearrangement uses TRBV18 and TRBJ2-1; tentative D call: TRBD2 (5 bases). Germline assignment: CDR1 KGHSH and CDR2 LQKENI. The CDR3 length is 16 residues. V was pared by 2 bases and J by 5 bases, with 16 bases between. The CDR3 here is CASSPRIAFGDNEQFF. In DNA form, the CDR3 reads TGTGCCAGCTCACCAAGGATAGCGTTTGGCGACAATGAGCAGTTCTTC. The whole variable domain, filled in from reference TRBV18 and TRBJ2-1, reads NAGVMQNPRHLVRRRGQEARLRCSPMKGHSHVYWYRQLPEEGLKFMVYLQKENIIDESGMPKERFSAEFPKEGPSILRIQQVVRGDSAAYFCASSPRIAFGDNEQFFGPGTRLTVL.

This sequence joins TRBV4-2 and TRBJ2-5; tentatively, D is TRBD2 (6 bases). Germline CDR1 is LGHNA and CDR2 is YNFKEQ. Trimming cost V 1 base and J 5 bases, with 20 bases left between them. The CDR3 loop spans 17 amino acids. Here the CDR3 reads CASSQGTGEEYLETQYF. Here the CDR3 DNA reads TGTGCCAGCAGCCAAGGGACGGGGGAGGAGTATCTTGAGACCCAGTACTTC.

V and J are TRBV28 and TRBJ2-7, with D possibly TRBD2 on 6 matching bases. Deletions cut 2 bases from V and 1 base from J, with 12 bases between. The CDR3 sequence is 15 residues long. Per the germline V gene, CDR1 is MDHEN and CDR2 is SYDVKM. CDR3 DNA: TGTGCCAGCAGTTTAAATGGGAGGTTATCCTACGAGCAGTACTTC. Translated, it gives CASSLNGRLSYEQYF. The full variable domain, rest sourced from reference TRBV28 and TRBJ2-7, is DVKVTQSSRYLVKRTGEKVFLECVQDMDHENMFWYRQDPGLGLRLIYFSYDVKMKEKGDIPEGYSVSREKKERFSLILESASTNQTSMYLCASSLNGRLSYEQYFGPGTRLTVT.

CDR3 residues: CAIRGTGGNQPQHF. The DNA of the CDR3 is TGTGCCATCAGGGGGACAGGGGGCAATCAGCCCCAGCATTTT. The genes are TRBV10-3 and TRBJ1-5; 10 bases agree with TRBD1. This CDR3 contains 14 residues. The germline V gene encodes CDR1 ENHRY and CDR2 SYGVKD. Trimming took 6 bases from V and 2 from J; bases not matched to a gene: 1.

The V and J genes are TRBV28 and TRBJ1-5; 10 positions agree with TRBD1. CDR1 and CDR2 (germline): MDHEN, SYDVKM. After removal of 5 bases from V and 2 bases from J, the junction contained 9 bases not matched to a gene. The CDR3 loop spans 17 amino acids. In nucleotides, the CDR3 is TGTGCCAGCAGTGCAGCCGGGACAGGGGTGGGCAATCAGCCCCAGCATTTT. Protein product: CASSAAGTGVGNQPQHF.

As DNA, the CDR3 is TGTGCCAGCAGCCAAGATCACTCGGGCTACAATGAGCAGTTCTTC. Its protein is CASSQDHSGYNEQFF. This chain links TRBV14 with TRBJ2-1; D is unclear. Germline-derived CDR1 and CDR2 are SGHDN and FVKESK. This CDR3 spans 15 amino acids. Trimming cost V 0 bases and J 3 bases, with 9 bases left between them.

This chain uses TRBV7-9 with TRBJ2-5; the match to TRBD2 covers 10 bases. Per germline, CDR1 SEHNR and CDR2 FQNEAQ (reference sequence). V lost 5 bases, J lost 2 bases, and 5 bases stayed unmatched. The CDR3 totals 15 residues. The CDR3 nucleotides read TGTGCCAGCAGCGCTAGCGGGGGAGAACAAGAGACCCAGTACTTC. As protein: CASSASGGEQETQYF.

This clone has just one count. V gene TRBV7-3 combines with J gene TRBJ2-1; unclear D gene. The germline V and J ends were trimmed by 4 bases and 7 bases, with 14 bases remaining between them. There are 14 residues in the CDR3. Germline V CDR1 and CDR2: SGHTA, FQGTGA. The CDR3 region is CASSWQASVNEQFF. In DNA, the CDR3 is TGTGCCAGCAGCTGGCAGGCATCGGTAAATGAGCAGTTCTTC.

This chain connects TRBV14 to TRBJ2-1; D perhaps matches TRBD2 (5 bases). Germline V gene sequence: CDR1 SGHDN, CDR2 FVKESK. The CDR3 spans 15 residues. Trimming removed 4 bases at V and 6 bases at J, with 16 bases between. The CDR3 here is CASSPATRTSNEQFF. CDR3 nucleotides: TGTGCCAGCAGCCCAGCGACTCGCACTAGCAATGAGCAGTTCTTC.

The rearrangement uses TRBV5-1 and TRBJ2-7; TRBD2 matches at 8 bases. Germline V gives CDR1 SGHRS, CDR2 YFSETQ. The CDR3 is made up of 16 amino acids. V trimming: 4 bases; J trimming: 1 base; junction bases outside the gene matches: 10. CDR3: CASSPREAPNSYEQYF. The CDR3 DNA is TGCGCCAGCAGCCCGCGGGAGGCGCCTAATTCCTACGAGCAGTACTTC.

The V and J genes are TRBV5-1 and TRBJ1-1; weak D call: TRBD1 (6 bases). Germline CDR1 and CDR2: SGHRS and YFSETQ. The CDR3 consists of 14 residues. The V end was cut by 0 bases, the J end by 4 bases, with 10 bases between. DNA of the CDR3: TGCGCCAGCAGCTTGGATCGGGGGGCCACTGAAGCTTTCTTT. As protein: CASSLDRGATEAFF.

This clone was detected ten times or more. The chain recombines TRBV7-6 with TRBJ2-2; TRBD2 agrees at 12 bases. The junction had 4 bases not matched to a gene; V was cut back by 1 base and J by 7 bases. CDR1 and CDR2 from the germline V gene are SGHVS and FNYEAQ. The CDR3 covers 16 residues. CDR3 sequence reads: CASSLGTSGINGELFF. Here the CDR3 DNA reads TGTGCCAGCAGCTTAGGGACTAGCGGGATTAACGGGGAGCTGTTTTTT.

The chain carries TRBV6-5 and TRBJ2-5, with a weak D call TRBD1 (5 bases). The germline CDR1 and CDR2 sequences are MNHEY and SVGAGI. The CDR3 length is 12 residues. Trimming took off 7 bases at V and 3 bases at J, with 9 bases between the two ends. The CDR3 DNA sequence: TGTGCCAGCATGACAGACAAAGAGACCCAGTACTTC. Amino acid sequence: CASMTDKETQYF.

The chain has TRBV9 and TRBJ1-1; D is possibly TRBD1 (5 bases). Germline V gene sequence: CDR1 SGDLS, CDR2 YYNGEE. Trimming took off 2 bases at V and 6 bases at J, with 17 bases between the two ends. The CDR3 totals 15 residues. DNA for the CDR3: TGTGCCAGCAGCGTCGGGGGAAAACAATCCTCTGAAGCTTTCTTT. The encoded protein is CASSVGGKQSSEAFF.

The sample holds a few counts of this clone. The chain uses TRBV5-4 and TRBJ2-7; a possible D gene is TRBD1 (7 bases). Trimming took off 4 bases at V and 6 bases at J, with 17 bases between the two ends. There are 14 residues in the CDR3. Germline V lookup: CDR1 SGHNT, CDR2 YYREEE (reference sequence). CDR3 loop: CASSAPGGPPEQYF. CDR3 DNA sequence: TGTGCCAGCAGCGCCCCAGGGGGGCCCCCCGAGCAGTACTTC.

V gene TRBV2 combines with J gene TRBJ1-6; 8 nucleotides align to TRBD1. The CDR3 runs 15 residues. Looked up from germline, CDR1 is SNHLY and CDR2 is FYNNEI. The ends lost 6 bases at V and 6 bases at J; junction bases unmatched: 7. The CDR3 protein is CASRDDRGRNSPLHF. DNA of the CDR3: TGTGCCAGCAGGGACGACAGGGGACGTAATTCACCCCTCCACTTT. Filled out from reference TRBV2 and TRBJ1-6, the complete variable domain reads EPEVTQTPSHQVTQMGQEVILRCVPISNHLYFYWYRQILGQKVEFLVSFYNNEISEKSEIFDDQFSVERPDGSNFTLKIRSTKLEDSAMYFCASRDDRGRNSPLHFGNGTRLTVT.